These T cell receptor beta chains were read from a single sample in a study of T-cell reconstitution after alpha-beta-depleted transplantation in children. In TCRdb, the PCR reads were re-called with MiXCR into one record per CDR3 protein. There are about 200,000 distinct CDR3 sequences in the sample; under 8.5% occur only once, and 35% lies in the top ten. The sample consisted of PBMCs, mostly from graft donor cells, taken 360 days after TCRalphabeta/CD19-depleted stem cell transplant. The receptor set was obtained from a male patient under 10 years old who had a stem cell transplant for acute myeloid leukemia, so the T cells may come from the graft donor. The CDR3 runs from the conserved cysteine through the conserved F or W. The order of the fields is D gene, J gene, V gene, CDR3 protein. A D gene is named only where the DNA matches it firmly.

D gene: TRBD2; J gene: TRBJ2-1; V gene: TRBV20-1; CDR3 protein: CSASNTRTSGGDEQFF
D gene: .; J gene: TRBJ2-5; V gene: TRBV4-2; CDR3 protein: CASSQSRSDETQYF
D gene: TRBD2; J gene: TRBJ2-5; V gene: TRBV29-1; CDR3 protein: CSVAVTSGQETQYF
D gene: TRBD1; J gene: TRBJ1-6; V gene: TRBV12-3/TRBV12-4; CDR3 protein: CASSSDRGYNSPLHF
D gene: .; J gene: TRBJ2-7; V gene: TRBV7-8; CDR3 protein: CASSLAPADYEQYF
D gene: .; J gene: TRBJ2-2; V gene: TRBV15; CDR3 protein: CATSRDPGATNTGELFF
D gene: .; J gene: TRBJ1-1; V gene: TRBV29-1; CDR3 protein: CSVEVSRGPNTEAFF
D gene: .; J gene: TRBJ2-1; V gene: TRBV11-2; CDR3 protein: CASSLRGVNEQFF
D gene: TRBD1; J gene: TRBJ1-1; V gene: TRBV29-1; CDR3 protein: CSVHVNRGAEAFF
D gene: TRBD2; J gene: TRBJ2-3; V gene: TRBV4-2; CDR3 protein: CASSRRESGGTWDTQYF
D gene: TRBD2; J gene: TRBJ2-1; V gene: TRBV7-2; CDR3 protein: CVSSSPGLAGWDEQFF
D gene: TRBD2; J gene: TRBJ2-3; V gene: TRBV24-1; CDR3 protein: CATSDSGLAESTDTQYF
D gene: .; J gene: TRBJ2-3; V gene: TRBV12-5; CDR3 protein: CASGPLDGTQYF
D gene: TRBD1; J gene: TRBJ2-7; V gene: TRBV7-6; CDR3 protein: CASSLSIDRDNEQYF
D gene: TRBD1; J gene: TRBJ2-7; V gene: TRBV5-1; CDR3 protein: CASSPGTGGHEQYF
D gene: .; J gene: TRBJ2-2; V gene: TRBV12-3/TRBV12-4; CDR3 protein: CASSLTGSSGELFF
D gene: .; J gene: TRBJ2-2; V gene: TRBV5-1; CDR3 protein: CASTLITGTLNTGELFF
D gene: .; J gene: TRBJ1-5; V gene: TRBV5-5; CDR3 protein: CASTTGMDNQPQHF
D gene: TRBD1; J gene: TRBJ1-1; V gene: TRBV20-1; CDR3 protein: CSARETGSRGEAFF
D gene: .; J gene: TRBJ2-3; V gene: TRBV27; CDR3 protein: CASSSPDTTDTQYF
D gene: .; J gene: TRBJ1-3; V gene: TRBV7-2; CDR3 protein: CASSLSIQAFSGNTIYF
D gene: .; J gene: TRBJ2-2; V gene: TRBV4-3; CDR3 protein: CASSRDGLHTGELFF
D gene: .; J gene: TRBJ2-3; V gene: TRBV5-8; CDR3 protein: CASSRVSTDTQYF
D gene: TRBD2; J gene: TRBJ2-1; V gene: TRBV3-1; CDR3 protein: CASSQELAGGTYNEQFF
D gene: .; J gene: TRBJ2-1; V gene: TRBV3-1; CDR3 protein: CASSHLKGNEQFF
D gene: TRBD2; J gene: TRBJ2-5; V gene: TRBV20-1; CDR3 protein: CSARDPSGGQETQYF
D gene: TRBD1; J gene: TRBJ1-2; V gene: TRBV5-1; CDR3 protein: CASSFGTGQYGYTF
D gene: .; J gene: TRBJ1-5; V gene: TRBV5-1; CDR3 protein: CATIDRGERDQPQHF
D gene: .; J gene: TRBJ2-2; V gene: TRBV20-1; CDR3 protein: CCARDQGSTGELFF